The 28 T cell receptor beta chains reported below all come from one sample, sequenced in a study of long-term antiretroviral therapy in people with HIV. It was version v3.0 of the immunoSEQ assay that was run at survey level. This table comes from immunoSEQ multiplex PCR, and its TCRdb copy is limited to in-frame clones, with some not included. The table records tens of thousands of clones, roughly four fifths of them present only once. The sample consisted of unsorted PBMCs, taken 1.1 years before starting antiretroviral therapy. The receptors were gathered from a woman aged 30 to 39 with HIV.

Notes on this clone: The junction differs from germline at one of its ends, possibly a read error. The chain links TRBV7-2 to TRBJ2-1, with D possibly TRBD2 on 5 matching bases. The CDR3 extends over 14 amino acids. Per the germline V gene, CDR1 is SGHTA and CDR2 is FQGNSA. CDR3: CASSLATSLDEQFF. The CDR3 DNA follows: TGTGCCAGCAGCCTAGCCACTAGTCTCGATGAGCAGTTCTTC.

V and J are TRBV7-6 and TRBJ2-7; no clear D. Looked up from germline, CDR1 is SGHVS and CDR2 is FNYEAQ. The V end was cut by 0 bases, the J end by 7 bases, with 13 bases between. The CDR3 length is 14 residues. CDR3 amino acids: CASSLAGADGEQYF. Here the CDR3 DNA reads TGTGCCAGCAGCTTAGCCGGTGCTGATGGGGAGCAGTACTTC.

A single count supports this clone. The rearrangement links TRBV11-3 to TRBJ2-3; the D is unclear. The CDR3 is 13 amino acids. Germline CDR1 and CDR2: SGHNT and YENEEA. The V and J ends lost 0 bases and 6 bases respectively, with 7 bases between them. The CDR3 region is CASSLDMEDTQYF. As DNA, the CDR3 is TGTGCCAGCAGCTTAGATATGGAGGATACGCAGTATTTT.

There are a few counts of this clone. The chain carries TRBV27 and TRBJ2-7; TRBD1 aligns across 10 bases. Trimming at V came to 5 bases and at J to 6 bases, leaving 4 bases not matched to a gene. The CDR3 is 13 residues long. Germline V gene data show CDR1 as MNHEY and CDR2 as SMNVEV (reference sequence). CDR3 sequence reads: CASSRDRGGEQYF. In DNA, the CDR3 is TGTGCCAGCAGTCGGGACAGGGGCGGCGAGCAGTACTTC.

CDR3: CASSRDRTGVNIQYF. The CDR3 DNA reads as TGTGCCAGCAGCCGGGACCGGACAGGGGTAAACATTCAGTACTTC. The V and J genes are TRBV7-3 and TRBJ2-4; the match to TRBD1 covers 9 bases. The CDR3 sequence is 15 residues long. CDR1 and CDR2 (germline): SGHTA, FQGTGA. The junction had 8 bases not matched to a gene; V was cut back by 5 bases and J by 6 bases.

The rearrangement joins TRBV19 to TRBJ1-2, with D perhaps TRBD1 (6 bases). CDR1 and CDR2 (germline): LNHDA, SQIVND (reference sequence). The CDR3 sequence is 15 residues long. V shed 5 bases and J shed 8 bases, with 21 bases lying between them. The CDR3 reads CASSVQGRSTRGYTF. The DNA for the CDR3 is TGTGCCAGTAGTGTACAGGGCCGATCTACCCGGGGCTACACCTTC.

As regards this clone: Other DNA variants within this sample encode the same CDR3. The chain joins TRBV15 to TRBJ1-5; D is ambiguous. The CDR3 is 12 residues long. The ends were cut back, 0 bases at V and 3 bases at J, with 0 bases in the middle. Germline V lookup: CDR1 LNHNV, CDR2 YYDKDF (reference sequence). Here the CDR3 reads CATSRDNQPQHF. The DNA of the CDR3 is TGTGCCACCAGCAGAGACAATCAGCCCCAGCATTTT. Full variable domain (missing parts from reference TRBV15 and TRBJ1-5): DAMVIQNPRYQVTQFGKPVTLSCSQTLNHNVMYWYQQKSSQAPKLLFHYYDKDFNNEADTPDNFQSRRPNTSFCFLDIRSPGLGDTAMYLCATSRDNQPQHFGDGTRLSIL.

The chain employs TRBV5-5 and TRBJ1-5, with D possibly being TRBD1 (5 bases). Germline CDR1 is SGHKS and CDR2 is YYEKEE (reference sequence). The CDR3 is 20 amino acids. The V gene lost 0 bases and the J gene lost 4 bases, with 26 bases spanning the gap. CDR3 loop: CASSLDPRDRISTHNQPQHF. The CDR3 DNA reads as TGTGCCAGCAGCTTGGACCCCCGGGACCGAATATCGACTCATAATCAGCCCCAGCATTTT.

The gene calls are TRBV18 and TRBJ2-2; no reliable D call. CDR3 length: 14 amino acids. Trimming took off 3 bases at V and 1 base at J, with 6 bases between the two ends. The germline V gene encodes CDR1 KGHSH and CDR2 LQKENI. CDR3 residues: CASSPVQNTGELFF. The CDR3 DNA sequence: TGTGCCAGCTCACCGGTACAGAACACCGGGGAGCTGTTTTTT.

V gene TRBV2 combines with J gene TRBJ2-7; TRBD1 aligns across 8 bases. Germline values: CDR1 SNHLY, CDR2 FYNNEI. The J segment lost 3 bases and the V segment lost 2 bases, leaving 3 bases of the junction unmatched. CDR3 size: 14 residues. The CDR3 region is CASSETGQGYEQYV. CDR3 DNA: TGTGCCAGCAGTGAAACCGGACAGGGCTACGAGCAGTACGTC.

This clone was observed once. The chain is built from TRBV19 and TRBJ1-2, with 9 bases lining up with TRBD1. The CDR3 covers 15 residues. After removal of 7 bases from V and 4 bases from J, the junction contained 10 bases not matched to a gene. Germline V gene lookup returns CDR1 LNHDA and CDR2 SQIVND (reference sequence). CDR3 DNA: TGTGCCAGTAAAATACAGGGGGCAGAGTTCTATGGCTACACCTTC. Protein sequence: CASKIQGAEFYGYTF.

This clone was counted between two and nine times. The chain carries TRBV27 and TRBJ2-7; D is unresolved. Germline V gene sequence: CDR1 MNHEY, CDR2 SMNVEV (reference sequence). Deletions cut 6 bases from V and 3 bases from J, with 15 bases between. The CDR3 covers 14 residues. As DNA, the CDR3 is TGTGCCAGCAGCGAACGTGGGTTCAACTACGAGCAGTACTTC. Encoded protein: CASSERGFNYEQYF.

This clone occurred a few times. This chain joins TRBV25-1 and TRBJ1-2; TRBD1 agrees at 8 bases. Looked up from germline, CDR1 is MGHDK and CDR2 is SYGVNS. The junction had 5 bases not matched to a gene; V was cut back by 3 bases and J by 8 bases. This CDR3 has 13 amino acids. CDR3 sequence (DNA): TGTGCCAGCAGTGATTTGACAGGGGACGGCTACACCTTC. It codes for CASSDLTGDGYTF.

The V call is TRBV2, the J call TRBJ1-2; 9 bases fit TRBD1. This CDR3 spans 15 amino acids. Germline CDR1 reads SNHLY; CDR2 reads FYNNEI. V shed 1 base and J 2 bases; nucleotides not matched to a gene: 2. The DNA of the CDR3 is TGTGCCAGCAGTGAAGGGGGACAGGGCAACTATGGCTACACCTTC. The encoded protein is CASSEGGQGNYGYTF.

This chain connects TRBV18 to TRBJ2-7; D is unresolved. The CDR3 extends over 15 amino acids. The germline V and J ends were trimmed by 2 bases and 0 bases, with 11 bases remaining between them. Looked up from germline, CDR1 is KGHSH and CDR2 is LQKENI. The CDR3, as DNA: TGTGCCAGCTCACCAGACACCTCTCACTCCTACGAGCAGTACTTC. This translates into CASSPDTSHSYEQYF.

This chain links TRBV11-3 with TRBJ2-2, with D tentatively TRBD2 (6 bases). CDR1 and CDR2 (germline): SGHNT, YENEEA. V gave up 0 bases and J gave up 5 bases, with 16 bases separating them. The CDR3 is 17 residues long. The CDR3 here is CASSLDLVGEETGELFF. CDR3 nucleotide sequence: TGTGCCAGCAGCTTAGATCTTGTGGGGGAGGAGACCGGGGAGCTGTTTTTT. Filled out from reference TRBV11-3 and TRBJ2-2, the complete variable domain reads EAGVVQSPRYKIIEKKQPVAFWCNPISGHNTLYWYLQNLGQGPELLIRYENEEAVDDSQLPKDRFSAERLKGVDSTLKIQPAELGDSAVYLCASSLDLVGEETGELFFGEGSRLTVL.

The rearrangement links TRBV27 to TRBJ2-1, with D hard to call. CDR1 MNHEY and CDR2 SMNVEV come from the germline V gene (reference sequence). The germline V and J ends were trimmed by 5 bases and 5 bases, with 13 bases remaining between them. The CDR3 covers 14 residues. DNA of the CDR3: TGTGCCAGCAGTGCCCCAGCATGGAACAATGAGCAGTTCTTC. This codes for CASSAPAWNNEQFF.

This clone came up once. V gene TRBV14 combines with J gene TRBJ1-1; D might be TRBD1 (5 bases). The germline V and J ends were trimmed by 4 bases and 3 bases, with 18 bases remaining between them. Germline-derived CDR1 and CDR2 are SGHDN and FVKESK. The length of the CDR3 is 16 residues. The CDR3 is CASSPSSRGVYTEAFF. The CDR3 DNA reads TGTGCCAGCAGCCCGTCGAGCCGGGGGGTATACACTGAAGCTTTCTTT.

The chain uses TRBV6-5 and TRBJ1-1; D gene uncertain. The CDR3 runs 13 residues. The V and J ends lost 0 bases and 7 bases respectively, with 9 bases between them. Looked up from germline, CDR1 is MNHEY and CDR2 is SVGAGI. The chain's CDR3 is CASSYSSTVEAFF. Here the CDR3 DNA reads TGTGCCAGCAGTTACTCGAGCACAGTTGAAGCTTTCTTT.

The rearrangement joins TRBV5-5 to TRBJ1-1; no clear D gene. Germline V gene sequence: CDR1 SGHKS, CDR2 YYEKEE (reference sequence). This CDR3 has 19 residues. Trimming took 7 bases from V and 3 from J, leaving 31 bases between them. The CDR3 coding sequence is TGTGCCAGCGCAACGGACCCCGATCGGTCGAAGATCCGAGACACTGAAGCTTTCTTT. This translates into CASATDPDRSKIRDTEAFF.

The V and J genes are TRBV15 and TRBJ1-1, with D tentatively TRBD1 (6 bases). The V gene's germline CDR1 is LNHNV and CDR2 YYDKDF (reference sequence). The ends were cut back, 6 bases at V and 7 bases at J, with 15 bases in the middle. The CDR3 length is 13 residues. CDR3 in DNA: TGTGCCACCAGTGGGGGCGCGGGGATTGAAGCTTTCTTT. Translated: CATSGGAGIEAFF.

CDR3 sequence (DNA): TGTGCCAGCAGCTCCGGACTAGCGGCAGATACGCAGTATTTT. Translating gives CASSSGLAADTQYF. The chain recombines TRBV7-9 with TRBJ2-3, with 10 positions matching TRBD2. The CDR3 has 14 residues. Germline CDR1 SEHNR, CDR2 FQNEAQ (reference sequence). Trimming at V came to 4 bases and at J to 4 bases, leaving 2 bases not matched to a gene.

The chain joins TRBV5-5 to TRBJ2-4; D remains unclear. The ends were cut back, 3 bases at V and 5 bases at J, with 15 bases in the middle. Germline CDR1 and CDR2: SGHKS and YYEKEE (reference sequence). The CDR3 spans 15 residues. The CDR3 protein is CASSSGRPAQNIQYF. The CDR3 bases are TGTGCCAGCAGCTCGGGCCGGCCCGCTCAAAACATTCAGTACTTC.

CDR3 sequence (DNA): TGTGCCAGCAGTGAAAAGGCAGGGGGTGACACCGGGGAGCTGTTTTTT. Translation: CASSEKAGGDTGELFF. The V call is TRBV25-1, the J call TRBJ2-2; 7 bases align to TRBD1. Germline V gene sequence: CDR1 MGHDK, CDR2 SYGVNS. V lost 2 bases and J lost 3; bases outside the gene matches: 6. CDR3 length: 16 amino acids.

The chain carries TRBV6-6 and TRBJ2-5, with D possibly being TRBD1 (5 bases). Germline CDR1 MNHNY, CDR2 SVGAGI (reference sequence). The CDR3 contains 16 residues. V lost 2 bases and J lost 4, with 17 bases in between. The CDR3, as DNA: TGTGCCAGCAGTTACCGCAGGGTCTCCCCCGCAGAGACCCAGTACTTC. Encoded protein: CASSYRRVSPAETQYF.

V gene TRBV14 combines with J gene TRBJ1-1; 9 bases fit TRBD1. The CDR3 is made up of 16 amino acids. Germline CDR1 reads SGHDN; CDR2 reads FVKESK. Trimming took 3 bases from V and 3 from J; bases not matched to a gene: 8. This chain's CDR3 is CASSQVGQGTDTEAFF. CDR3 DNA: TGTGCCAGCAGCCAGGTAGGACAGGGGACGGACACTGAAGCTTTCTTT.

The chain combines TRBV4-1 with TRBJ2-1; TRBD1 matches at 9 bases. This CDR3 contains 15 residues. V was pared by 1 base and J by 8 bases, with 6 bases of the junction left unmatched. Germline V CDR1 and CDR2: MGHRA, YSYEKL. The CDR3 here is CASSQVGTGSDEQFF. The CDR3 DNA sequence: TGCGCCAGCAGCCAAGTAGGGACAGGGTCAGATGAGCAGTTCTTC.

The chain recombines TRBV9 with TRBJ1-1, with 7 nucleotides matching TRBD1. This CDR3 has 12 residues. Looked up from germline, CDR1 is SGDLS and CDR2 is YYNGEE. The V and J ends lost 8 bases and 1 base, in that order; junction bases with no gene match: 2. For the CDR3, the DNA is TGTGCCAGTTCAGGGGGGAACACTGAAGCTTTCTTT. Protein: CASSGGNTEAFF. Drawing the rest from reference TRBV9 and TRBJ1-1, the complete variable domain is DSGVTQTPKHLITATGQRVTLRCSPRSGDLSVYWYQQSLDQGLQFLIQYYNGEERAKGNILERFSAQQFPDLHSELNLSSLELGDSALYFCASSGGNTEAFFGQGTRLTVV.